The entry below gives a single T cell receptor (beta chain) sequence along with its context. Its antigen is unknown. Clones were read by immunoSEQ multiplex PCR, and TCRdb kept only the in-frame ones, dropping some. The table lists about 120,000 clones, 80% to 90% of them singletons. While the first cohort had around 700 subjects, the donors belonged to the separate validation cohort of more than 95 subjects. Germline lookup yields CDR1 MNHEY and CDR2 SMNVEV (reference sequence). J was trimmed by 9 bases and V by 7 bases; bases with no gene match: 6. The CDR3 is 12 residues long. This record belongs to a study of cytomegalovirus exposure and HLA in healthy donors. General study points: Cytomegalovirus-associated TCR beta chains were listed, numbering 150 to 200. CMV antigen specificity was confirmed in vitro for a few CMV-associated chains.

Input material: PBMCs. The V call is TRBV27, the J call TRBJ2-4; 7 bases are a match to TRBD1. The sequence came from a woman aged 18-30 years in good health and CMV-seronegative. The CDR3 sequence: CASKTGSTIQYF. CDR3 bases: TGTGCCAGCAAGACAGGGTCTACCATTCAGTACTTC.